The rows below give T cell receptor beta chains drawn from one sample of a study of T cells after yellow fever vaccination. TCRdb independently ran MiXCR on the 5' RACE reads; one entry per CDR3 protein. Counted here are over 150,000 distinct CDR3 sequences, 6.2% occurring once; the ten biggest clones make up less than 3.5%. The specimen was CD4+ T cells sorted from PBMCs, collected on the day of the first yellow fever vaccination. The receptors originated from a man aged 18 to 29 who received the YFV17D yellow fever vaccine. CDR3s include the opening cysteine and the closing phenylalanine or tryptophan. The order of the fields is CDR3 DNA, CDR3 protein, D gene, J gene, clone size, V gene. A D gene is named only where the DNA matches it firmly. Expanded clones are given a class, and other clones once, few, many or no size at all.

cdr3_nt: TGTGCCAGCAGCTTAGGCGGGACAGTCCTGACTGAAGCTTTCTTT
cdr3_aa: CASSLGGTVLTEAFF
d_call: TRBD1
j_call: TRBJ1-1
clone_size: few
v_call: TRBV7-9

cdr3_nt: TGTGCCAGCGCCTCGGCAGGCGGTCAGCCCCAGCATTTT
cdr3_aa: CASASAGGQPQHF
d_call: -
j_call: TRBJ1-5
clone_size: -
v_call: TRBV6-2/TRBV6-3

cdr3_nt: TGTGCCTGGAGTAGGGAAACTAACACGCAGTATTTT
cdr3_aa: CAWSRETNTQYF
d_call: -
j_call: TRBJ2-3
clone_size: -
v_call: TRBV30

cdr3_nt: TGCGCCAGCAGCCTGGGGGCGGGGGAGTACAATGAGCAGTTCTTC
cdr3_aa: CASSLGAGEYNEQFF
d_call: -
j_call: TRBJ2-1
clone_size: -
v_call: TRBV5-1

cdr3_nt: TGCAGTGCCCCAGATGATTCACCCCTCCACTTT
cdr3_aa: CSAPDDSPLHF
d_call: -
j_call: TRBJ1-6
clone_size: few
v_call: TRBV20-1

cdr3_nt: TGTGCCAGCAGCGTTTTCCCGGGACTCTACACCTTC
cdr3_aa: CASSVFPGLYTF
d_call: -
j_call: TRBJ1-2
clone_size: few
v_call: TRBV9

cdr3_nt: TGTGCCATCAGTGTAGCGGGGGTTGACACAGATACGCAGTATTTT
cdr3_aa: CAISVAGVDTDTQYF
d_call: TRBD2
j_call: TRBJ2-3
clone_size: many
v_call: TRBV10-3

cdr3_nt: TGCGCCAGCAGCCAAGTTCAGACGAGGGACATTCAGTACTTC
cdr3_aa: CASSQVQTRDIQYF
d_call: -
j_call: TRBJ2-4
clone_size: few
v_call: TRBV4-3

cdr3_nt: TGTGCCAGCAGCCTACAGGGATCCTACAATGAGCAGTTCTTC
cdr3_aa: CASSLQGSYNEQFF
d_call: -
j_call: TRBJ2-1
clone_size: many
v_call: TRBV28

cdr3_nt: TGCAGTGCTAGAGTCCCTAGCGGGGGGGCTTACGAGCAGTACTTC
cdr3_aa: CSARVPSGGAYEQYF
d_call: TRBD2
j_call: TRBJ2-7
clone_size: many
v_call: TRBV20-1

cdr3_nt: TGCGCCAGCAGCCAACTAGGATTAGAGACCCAGTATTTC
cdr3_aa: CASSQLGLETQYF
d_call: -
j_call: TRBJ2-5
clone_size: -
v_call: TRBV4-1

cdr3_nt: TGTGCCAGCAGCTTGGTTGGACAGGGGGACGATGAGCAGTTCTTC
cdr3_aa: CASSLVGQGDDEQFF
d_call: TRBD1
j_call: TRBJ2-1
clone_size: -
v_call: TRBV5-6

cdr3_nt: TGTGCCAGCCCCCCTAGAGTGAGCCATGGCTACACCTTC
cdr3_aa: CASPPRVSHGYTF
d_call: -
j_call: TRBJ1-2
clone_size: few
v_call: TRBV12-3/TRBV12-4

cdr3_nt: TGTGCCAGCAGTTTGGGGGGTGAGCCGTCCGAGCAGTACTTC
cdr3_aa: CASSLGGEPSEQYF
d_call: -
j_call: TRBJ2-7
clone_size: -
v_call: TRBV6-5

cdr3_nt: TGTGCCAGCAGTCGGGCCTTCACAGATACGCAGTATTTT
cdr3_aa: CASSRAFTDTQYF
d_call: -
j_call: TRBJ2-3
clone_size: many
v_call: TRBV5-4

cdr3_nt: TGCGCCAGCCGAACACCCGGGGCCAATAAAGAGACCCAGTACTTC
cdr3_aa: CASRTPGANKETQYF
d_call: -
j_call: TRBJ2-5
clone_size: few
v_call: TRBV23-1

cdr3_nt: TGTGCCAGCAGCCAAAGTCTCTCTGGAAACACCATATATTTT
cdr3_aa: CASSQSLSGNTIYF
d_call: -
j_call: TRBJ1-3
clone_size: few
v_call: TRBV3-1

cdr3_nt: TGTGCCAGCAGACTAGCGGGGGGGCCTGATACGCAGTATTTT
cdr3_aa: CASRLAGGPDTQYF
d_call: TRBD2
j_call: TRBJ2-3
clone_size: -
v_call: TRBV12-3/TRBV12-4

cdr3_nt: TGCGCCAGCAGCATGGAGGGGTCGGGCCGGAATTCACCCCTCCACTTT
cdr3_aa: CASSMEGSGRNSPLHF
d_call: -
j_call: TRBJ1-6
clone_size: -
v_call: TRBV5-1

cdr3_nt: TGTGCCACCAGCAGCACCGGCGCGGGGACTGAAGCTTTCTTT
cdr3_aa: CATSSTGAGTEAFF
d_call: -
j_call: TRBJ1-1
clone_size: many
v_call: TRBV15

cdr3_nt: TGTGCCAGCAGTTCTTGGACTAGCGGGGGGGCCCGGGTCTTCAATGAGCAGTTCTTC
cdr3_aa: CASSSWTSGGARVFNEQFF
d_call: TRBD2
j_call: TRBJ2-1
clone_size: few
v_call: TRBV6-5

cdr3_nt: TGCGCCAGCAGCTTGCTGGACATGTCACAGCCCCAGCATTTT
cdr3_aa: CASSLLDMSQPQHF
d_call: -
j_call: TRBJ1-5
clone_size: -
v_call: TRBV5-1

cdr3_nt: TGTGCCAGCACCTCAGGACCTGAGAATCAGCCCCAGCATTTT
cdr3_aa: CASTSGPENQPQHF
d_call: -
j_call: TRBJ1-5
clone_size: -
v_call: TRBV12-3/TRBV12-4

cdr3_nt: TGTGCCAGCAGCCTAGCGGGGGGGCCAGCCACCGGGGAGCTGTTTTTT
cdr3_aa: CASSLAGGPATGELFF
d_call: TRBD2
j_call: TRBJ2-2
clone_size: few
v_call: TRBV11-2

cdr3_nt: TGTGCCAGCAGTTTCCGCGGGCAGCATAATGGCTACACCTTC
cdr3_aa: CASSFRGQHNGYTF
d_call: -
j_call: TRBJ1-2
clone_size: few
v_call: TRBV27

cdr3_nt: TGTGCCAGCACCAGCAGATACCCGCTGGAGACCCAGTACTTC
cdr3_aa: CASTSRYPLETQYF
d_call: -
j_call: TRBJ2-5
clone_size: few
v_call: TRBV5-4

cdr3_nt: TGTGCCAGCAGTAACCGGGACGGTTACTCCTACGAGCAGTACTTC
cdr3_aa: CASSNRDGYSYEQYF
d_call: -
j_call: TRBJ2-7
clone_size: many
v_call: TRBV28

cdr3_nt: TGTGCCAGCAGCTCCTTCGTTACCGGCCCCTATGGCTACACCTTC
cdr3_aa: CASSSFVTGPYGYTF
d_call: -
j_call: TRBJ1-2
clone_size: many
v_call: TRBV7-2

cdr3_nt: TGCGCCAGCAAGCCGGGGGCGGATACTGAAGCTTTCTTT
cdr3_aa: CASKPGADTEAFF
d_call: -
j_call: TRBJ1-1
clone_size: -
v_call: TRBV5-1

cdr3_nt: TGTGCCAGCTCAAAACCGGGGGCCCGCACTGAAGCTTTCTTT
cdr3_aa: CASSKPGARTEAFF
d_call: -
j_call: TRBJ1-1
clone_size: -
v_call: TRBV18

cdr3_nt: TGTGCCAGCAGTCGTCCCGGGACAGGGAAACCTGGCTACACCTTC
cdr3_aa: CASSRPGTGKPGYTF
d_call: TRBD1
j_call: TRBJ1-2
clone_size: many
v_call: TRBV12-3/TRBV12-4

cdr3_nt: TGTGCCAGCAGCTTAGGGGCTAGCGGGGTCGGACAAGAGACCCAGTACTTC
cdr3_aa: CASSLGASGVGQETQYF
d_call: TRBD2
j_call: TRBJ2-5
clone_size: few
v_call: TRBV7-7

cdr3_nt: TGCGCCAGCAGGGGAGGCCCCCAAGAGACCCAGTACTTC
cdr3_aa: CASRGGPQETQYF
d_call: -
j_call: TRBJ2-5
clone_size: few
v_call: TRBV5-1

cdr3_nt: TGCAGTGCTCGAGGGGCCAACTATGGCTACACCTTC
cdr3_aa: CSARGANYGYTF
d_call: -
j_call: TRBJ1-2
clone_size: -
v_call: TRBV20-1

cdr3_nt: TGCAGTGCGGTGGGGACAGCCTACAATGAGCAGTTCTTC
cdr3_aa: CSAVGTAYNEQFF
d_call: TRBD1
j_call: TRBJ2-1
clone_size: many
v_call: TRBV20-1

cdr3_nt: TGTGCCAGCAGCTTAGAACGGGGGGAATCAGATACGCAGTATTTT
cdr3_aa: CASSLERGESDTQYF
d_call: TRBD2
j_call: TRBJ2-3
clone_size: many
v_call: TRBV11-2

cdr3_nt: TGTGCCAGCAGCTACAGGGGTTTGGACAATGAGCAGTTCTTC
cdr3_aa: CASSYRGLDNEQFF
d_call: TRBD1
j_call: TRBJ2-1
clone_size: many
v_call: TRBV12-3/TRBV12-4

cdr3_nt: TGTGCCAGCAGCTTGGGGGGGCCATATAGCAATCAGCCCCAGCATTTT
cdr3_aa: CASSLGGPYSNQPQHF
d_call: -
j_call: TRBJ1-5
clone_size: few
v_call: TRBV5-6

cdr3_nt: TGCGCCAGCAGTAGGGTAGACAGGGGCTCACAAGCTTTCTTT
cdr3_aa: CASSRVDRGSQAFF
d_call: TRBD1
j_call: TRBJ1-1
clone_size: -
v_call: TRBV10-2

cdr3_nt: TGCGCCAGCAGCTTGGCCGAGGTCAGACGCGGGACTGAGCAGTTCTTC
cdr3_aa: CASSLAEVRRGTEQFF
d_call: -
j_call: TRBJ2-1
clone_size: many
v_call: TRBV5-1

cdr3_nt: TGTGCCAGCAGTCGGGACGTTAGCAATCAGCCCCAGCATTTT
cdr3_aa: CASSRDVSNQPQHF
d_call: -
j_call: TRBJ1-5
clone_size: many
v_call: TRBV12-3/TRBV12-4

cdr3_nt: TGTGCCAGCACCTCCCAAAGACAAGGGGGGGAGACCCAGTACTTC
cdr3_aa: CASTSQRQGGETQYF
d_call: -
j_call: TRBJ2-5
clone_size: -
v_call: TRBV2

cdr3_nt: TGTGCCAGCAGCTTAGGGGGCAACGGGGGGCTCCGAACCGGGGAGCTGTTTTTT
cdr3_aa: CASSLGGNGGLRTGELFF
d_call: -
j_call: TRBJ2-2
clone_size: -
v_call: TRBV11-2

cdr3_nt: TGCGCCAGCAGCTTAGGACAGGGGACCCATCAGCCCCAGCATTTT
cdr3_aa: CASSLGQGTHQPQHF
d_call: TRBD1
j_call: TRBJ1-5
clone_size: few
v_call: TRBV5-1

cdr3_nt: TGTGCCATCAGTGAAAGAGGCACGGCGGGGTACGCCGGGGAGCTGTTTTTT
cdr3_aa: CAISERGTAGYAGELFF
d_call: -
j_call: TRBJ2-2
clone_size: few
v_call: TRBV10-3

cdr3_nt: TGTGCCAGCAGCGGGAGGACGGGCTCCTACAATGAGCAGTTCTTC
cdr3_aa: CASSGRTGSYNEQFF
d_call: -
j_call: TRBJ2-1
clone_size: many
v_call: TRBV9